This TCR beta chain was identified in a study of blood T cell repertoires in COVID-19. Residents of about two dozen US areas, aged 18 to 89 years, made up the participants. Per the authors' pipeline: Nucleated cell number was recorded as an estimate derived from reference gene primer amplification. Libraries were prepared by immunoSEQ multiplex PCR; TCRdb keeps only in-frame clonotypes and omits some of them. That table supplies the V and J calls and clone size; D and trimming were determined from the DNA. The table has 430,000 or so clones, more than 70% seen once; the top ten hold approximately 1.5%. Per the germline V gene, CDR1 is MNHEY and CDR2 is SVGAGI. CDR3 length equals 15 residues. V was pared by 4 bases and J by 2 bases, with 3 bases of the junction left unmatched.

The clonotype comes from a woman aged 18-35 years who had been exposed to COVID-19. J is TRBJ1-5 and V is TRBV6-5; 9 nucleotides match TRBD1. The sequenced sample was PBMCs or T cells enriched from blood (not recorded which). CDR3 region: CASSWDRAGNQPQHF. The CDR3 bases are TGTGCCAGCAGTTGGGACAGGGCGGGCAATCAGCCCCAGCATTTT.